This T cell receptor (beta chain) was recovered during a study of T cell repertoires in cytomegalovirus infection. Study-wide results and caveats: Summed frequency of public TCR beta families distinguished CMV carriers with the relevant HLA.

The CDR3 loop spans 14 amino acids. The V end was cut by 6 bases, the J end by 0 bases, with 10 bases between. Germline CDR1 reads MNHEY; CDR2 reads SVGAGI. TCRdb reprocessed the reads with MiXCR, giving one entry per CDR3 protein. There are approximately 600,000 distinct CDR3 sequences in the sample; almost 40% occur only once, and about half lies in the top ten. Details on this clonotype: Its cognate antigen is unknown.

The rearrangement uses TRBV6-5 and TRBJ2-3, with unresolved D. This receptor was taken from a human donor in good health (CMV status not recorded). Some clones in this sample may be carry-over from other donors' samples. The sample here was cultured PBMCs, taken from culture after CMV antigen stimulation. This CDR3 reads CASRDGLSTDTQYF. Written as DNA, the CDR3 is TGTGCCAGCAGGGACGGCCTAAGCACAGATACGCAGTATTTT.